The clone carrying this TCR beta chain showed up just a few times. The antigen remains unidentified. The sample comes from a study of beta chain features in type 1 diabetes. Since all of the isolated RNA was reverse transcribed, expressed TCRB transcripts were what got sequenced. Naive, central memory and regulatory T cell samples averaged around 3.3 million reads. Profiled with immunoSEQ multiplex PCR; TCRdb holds only in-frame clones, not every one. Among about 660,000 clones listed, about an eighth were seen once. Germline V CDR1 and CDR2: SGHTA, FQGTGA. The CDR3 consists of 16 residues. J was trimmed by 2 bases and V by 1 base; bases with no gene match: 4. The study's findings and limits: All four CD4+ subsets of Type 1 diabetes patients contained TCRB CDR3s that were moderately but significantly shorter.

The clonotype was recovered from a man between 18 and 35 years old with type 1 diabetes. The material sequenced was naive CD4+ T cells from blood. The chain recombines TRBV7-3 with TRBJ2-2, with 7 bases matching TRBD2. The CDR3 sequence: CASSLRRGRNTGELFF. DNA for the CDR3: TGTGCCAGCAGCTTAAGGCGGGGGAGAAACACCGGGGAGCTGTTTTTT.